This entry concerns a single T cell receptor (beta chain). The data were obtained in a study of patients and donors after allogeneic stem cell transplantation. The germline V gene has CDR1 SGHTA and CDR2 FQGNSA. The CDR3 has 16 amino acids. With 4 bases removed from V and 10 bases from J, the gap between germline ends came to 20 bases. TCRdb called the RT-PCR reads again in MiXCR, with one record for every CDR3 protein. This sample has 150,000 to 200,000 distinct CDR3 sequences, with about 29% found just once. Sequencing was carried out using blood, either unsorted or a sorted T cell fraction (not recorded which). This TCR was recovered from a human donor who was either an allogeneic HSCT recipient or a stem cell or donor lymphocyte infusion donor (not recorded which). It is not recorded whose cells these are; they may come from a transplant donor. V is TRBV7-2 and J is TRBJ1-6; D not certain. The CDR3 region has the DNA TGTGCCAGCAGCTATCTCCCGTCGAGCGCAGGATCACCCCTCCACTTT. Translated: CASSYLPSSAGSPLHF.